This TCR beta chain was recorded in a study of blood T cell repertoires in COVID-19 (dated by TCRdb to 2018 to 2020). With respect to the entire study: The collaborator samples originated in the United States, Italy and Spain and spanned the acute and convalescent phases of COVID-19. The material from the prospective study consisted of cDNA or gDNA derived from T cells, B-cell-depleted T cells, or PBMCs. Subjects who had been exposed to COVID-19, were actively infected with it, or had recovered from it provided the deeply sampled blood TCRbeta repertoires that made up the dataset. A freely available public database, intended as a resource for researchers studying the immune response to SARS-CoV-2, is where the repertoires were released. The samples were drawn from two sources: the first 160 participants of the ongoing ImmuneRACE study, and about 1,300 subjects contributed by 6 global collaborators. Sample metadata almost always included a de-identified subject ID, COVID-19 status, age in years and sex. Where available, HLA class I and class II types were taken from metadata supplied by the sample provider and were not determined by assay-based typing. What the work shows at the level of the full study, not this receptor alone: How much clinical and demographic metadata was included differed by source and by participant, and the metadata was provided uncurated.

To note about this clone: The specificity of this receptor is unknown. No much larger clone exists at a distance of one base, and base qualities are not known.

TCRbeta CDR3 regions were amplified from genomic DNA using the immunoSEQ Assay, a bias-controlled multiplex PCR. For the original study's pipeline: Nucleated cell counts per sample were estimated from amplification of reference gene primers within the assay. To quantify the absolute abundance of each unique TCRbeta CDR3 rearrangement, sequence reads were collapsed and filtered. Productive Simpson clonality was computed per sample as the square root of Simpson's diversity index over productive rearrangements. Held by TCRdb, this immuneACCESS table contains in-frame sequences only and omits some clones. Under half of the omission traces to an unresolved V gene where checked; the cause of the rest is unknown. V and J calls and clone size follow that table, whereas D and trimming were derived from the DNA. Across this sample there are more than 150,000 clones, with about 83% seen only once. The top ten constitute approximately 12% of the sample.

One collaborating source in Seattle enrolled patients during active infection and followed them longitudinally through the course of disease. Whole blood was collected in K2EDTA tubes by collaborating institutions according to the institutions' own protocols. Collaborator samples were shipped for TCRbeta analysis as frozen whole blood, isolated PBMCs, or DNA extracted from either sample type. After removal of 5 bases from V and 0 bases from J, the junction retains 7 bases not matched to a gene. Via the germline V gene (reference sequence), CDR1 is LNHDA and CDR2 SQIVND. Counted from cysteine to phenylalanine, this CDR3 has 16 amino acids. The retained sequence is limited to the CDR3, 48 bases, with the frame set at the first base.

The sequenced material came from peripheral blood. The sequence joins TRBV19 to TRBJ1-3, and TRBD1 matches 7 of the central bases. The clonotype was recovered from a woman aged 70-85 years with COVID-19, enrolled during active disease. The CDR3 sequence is CASSSGQMSSGNTIYF. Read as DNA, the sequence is TGTGCCAGTAGTTCGGGACAGATGAGCTCTGGAAACACCATATATTTT.